Below, one TCR beta chain is given with its context. CDR1 KGHDR and CDR2 SFDVKD come from the germline V gene. With 3 bases removed from V and 7 bases from J, the gap between germline ends came to 12 bases. CDR3 length: 13 residues. The entry originates in a study of molecular identifiers for immune sequencing clone quantification. Overall study context: Sequencing covered four of five parts into which replicate RNA from around 20,000 or 100,000 naive CD8 cells was split.

The authors built bulk TCR libraries by previously described methods with listed TCR primers. One entry per CDR3 protein results from TCRdb running MiXCR on the PCR reads. The repertoire holds 97,000 or so distinct CDR3 sequences, with around 37% as singletons. A CD8+CD4-CCR7+CD45RA+ phenotype served as the sorting definition for naive CD8 T cells. This chain links TRBV24-1 with TRBJ2-7, with D perhaps TRBD1 (5 bases). The TCR sequence derives from a human donor in good health. Some libraries in this study had Jurkat cell RNA spiked in. Sequencing was performed on naive CD8+ T cells from blood, with Jurkat cell RNA spiked in. Indicated subset: FACS-sorted CD8+CD4-CCR7+CD45RA+ naive T cells. DNA for the CDR3: TGTGCCACCAGTGATCCCAGGGTCGTTGAGCAGTACTTC. Protein product: CATSDPRVVEQYF.